The subject of this entry is one TCR beta chain. The data are from a study of cytomegalovirus exposure and HLA in healthy donors. V lost 7 bases to trimming and J lost 3 bases; unmatched junction nucleotides: 7. Per the germline V gene, CDR1 is SQVTM and CDR2 is ANQGSEA. The CDR3 consists of 13 residues. Use of 60 Vbeta and 13 Jbeta primers characterized the PCR. The repertoire was sequenced with immunoSEQ multiplex PCR; TCRdb's copy has only in-frame clones and lacks some. The sample lists some 150,000 clones, approximately 81% occurring once. The V and J genes are TRBV29-1 and TRBJ2-7, with TRBD1 matching 9 bases. This TCR was recovered from a male donor in good health and CMV-seronegative. The sequencing sample was made of PBMCs. The CDR3 loop reads CSASGTGYYEQYF. DNA for the CDR3: TGCAGCGCCTCCGGGACAGGGTACTACGAGCAGTACTTC.